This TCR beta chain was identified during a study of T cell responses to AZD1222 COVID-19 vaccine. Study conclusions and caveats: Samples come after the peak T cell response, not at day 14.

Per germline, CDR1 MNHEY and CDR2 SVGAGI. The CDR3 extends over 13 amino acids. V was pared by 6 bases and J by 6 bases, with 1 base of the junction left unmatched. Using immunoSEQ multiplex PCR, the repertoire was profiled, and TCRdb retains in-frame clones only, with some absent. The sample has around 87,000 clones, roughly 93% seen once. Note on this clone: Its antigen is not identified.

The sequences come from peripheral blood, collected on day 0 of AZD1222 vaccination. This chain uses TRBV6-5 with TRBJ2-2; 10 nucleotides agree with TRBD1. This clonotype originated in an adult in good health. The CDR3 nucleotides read TGTGCCAGCAGCGGACAGGGGGCCGGGGAGCTGTTTTTT. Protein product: CASSGQGAGELFF.